This TCR beta chain was profiled in a study of T cell changes during pregnancy in multiple sclerosis. Germline CDR1 SGHNT, CDR2 YYREEE (reference sequence). The CDR3 is made up of 15 amino acids. The ends lost 2 bases at V and 4 bases at J; junction bases unmatched: 6. Profiled with immunoSEQ multiplex PCR; TCRdb holds only in-frame clones, not every one. The sample lists just under 65,000 clones, about 96% seen once, with roughly 2.3% in the top ten. This TCR was recovered from a female donor with multiple sclerosis, enrolled in a pregnancy study. The sequences come from CD8+ T cells from peripheral blood mononuclear cells, collected after pregnancy. The chain carries TRBV5-4 and TRBJ1-2, with 9 bases fitting TRBD1. The CDR3 loop reads CASSFTPTGGYGYTF. The CDR3 DNA sequence: TGTGCCAGCAGCTTTACTCCGACAGGGGGCTATGGCTACACCTTC.